This TCR beta chain was recovered during a study of cytomegalovirus exposure and HLA in healthy donors. The PCR contained 60 Vbeta and 13 Jbeta primers. The method was immunoSEQ multiplex PCR; TCRdb's version includes in-frame clones alone and lacks a portion of them. The table records roughly 100,000 clones, about 75% of them present only once. V shed 4 bases, J shed 7 bases, and the junction held 9 bases outside the gene matches. The length of the CDR3 is 15 residues. Germline assignment: CDR1 MNHEY and CDR2 SMNVEV (reference sequence). The clonotype comes from a woman between 35 and 50 years old in good health and CMV-seronegative. Sequencing input: PBMCs. The chain uses TRBV27 and TRBJ1-5, with 8 positions matching TRBD1. The CDR3 loop is CASSSDRGSRQPQHF. CDR3 coding DNA: TGTGCCAGCAGTTCCGACAGGGGAAGTCGGCAGCCCCAGCATTTT.